The 18 T cell receptor beta chains below come from one sample, sequenced in a study of T-cell reconstitution after alpha-beta-depleted transplantation in children. Researchers prepared the TCRbeta library using unique molecular identifiers, the study reports. MiXCR was run by TCRdb on the PCR reads, yielding one entry per CDR3 protein. The table has about 980,000 distinct CDR3 sequences, roughly 31% seen once. Sequenced material: PBMCs, mostly from graft donor cells, taken 360 days after TCRalphabeta/CD19-depleted stem cell transplant. These receptors originate from a boy in the first two years of life who had a stem cell transplant for SCID, so the T cells may come from the graft donor.

This clonotype came up a few times. The chain uses TRBV4-1 and TRBJ2-3; D tentatively reads TRBD1 or TRBD2 (5 bases each). This CDR3 is built from 16 residues. The ends were cut back, 0 bases at V and 9 bases at J, with 19 bases in the middle. Germline values: CDR1 MGHRA, CDR2 YSYEKL. This chain's CDR3 is CASSQEGVSKRGTQYF. The CDR3, as DNA: TGCGCCAGCAGCCAAGAAGGGGTTTCCAAACGGGGAACGCAGTATTTT.

This clonotype was detected a few times. V is TRBV7-2 and J is TRBJ1-1; D is perhaps TRBD1 (6 bases). Per the germline V gene, CDR1 is SGHTA and CDR2 is FQGNSA. V was pared by 5 bases and J by 4 bases, with 14 bases between. The CDR3 is 14 amino acids. Here the CDR3 DNA reads TGTGCCAGCAGCAAAACAGGGTCCCCCACTGAAGCTTTCTTT. Translated: CASSKTGSPTEAFF.

V usage is TRBV4-3 and J usage is TRBJ1-2, with 7 bases aligning to TRBD1. V lost 0 bases to trimming and J lost 4 bases; unmatched junction nucleotides: 5. The CDR3 covers 15 residues. Looked up from germline, CDR1 is LGHNA and CDR2 is YSLEER. Here the CDR3 reads CASSQDWDRIYGYTF. The CDR3 coding sequence is TGCGCCAGCAGCCAAGATTGGGACAGAATCTATGGCTACACCTTC.

A few counts support this clonotype. The chain recombines TRBV4-2 with TRBJ2-3, with no clear D. Germline V gene data show CDR1 as LGHNA and CDR2 as YNFKEQ. Trimming stripped 0 bases from V and 6 bases from J, with 10 bases between. This CDR3 region has 14 residues. The CDR3 nucleotides are TGTGCCAGCAGCCAAGATGGTAGAAAGGATACGCAGTATTTT. Translated: CASSQDGRKDTQYF.

The chain carries TRBV5-1 and TRBJ2-7; 9 bases map to TRBD1. With 3 bases clipped from V and 3 bases from J, the junction kept 7 bases outside the gene matches. In germline, CDR1 is SGHRS, CDR2 YFSETQ. The CDR3 spans 15 residues. This CDR3 reads CASSSGTGNLYEQYF. The CDR3 nucleotides read TGCGCCAGCAGCTCCGGGACAGGGAACCTCTACGAGCAGTACTTC.

This clonotype was seen only a few times. Relative to the germline gene, one junction end is altered; a read error may explain this. The V call is TRBV20-1, the J call TRBJ2-7; D is perhaps TRBD1 (6 bases). CDR1 and CDR2 (germline): DFQATT, SNEGSKA (reference sequence). CDR3 size: 11 residues. In DNA, the CDR3 is TGCAGTGTTAGACAGGCTGCCGAGCAGTACTTC. It codes for CSVRQAAEQYF.

The chain combines TRBV6-2 or TRBV6-3 with TRBJ2-1, with TRBD2 matching 9 bases. The length of the CDR3 is 15 residues. The junction had 7 bases not matched to a gene; V was cut back by 6 bases and J by 4 bases. Germline lookup yields CDR1 MNHEY and CDR2 SVGEGT. The CDR3: CASSYKGLAYNEQFF. The DNA of the CDR3 is TGTGCCAGCAGCTACAAGGGACTAGCTTACAATGAGCAGTTCTTC.

This clonotype was detected only a few times. The rearrangement links TRBV12-3 or TRBV12-4 to TRBJ1-6; 7 bases align to TRBD1. With 6 bases clipped from V and 10 bases from J, the junction kept 9 bases outside the gene matches. This CDR3 has 14 residues. CDR3 DNA sequence: TGTGCCAGCAGCTTCAGGGGGTTGGAGTCACCCCTCCACTTT. Translating it yields CASSFRGLESPLHF.

The chain employs TRBV20-1 and TRBJ1-2; no clear D gene. V lost 6 bases to trimming and J lost 0 bases, with 17 bases between them. CDR1 DFQATT and CDR2 SNEGSKA come from the germline V gene (reference sequence). The length of the CDR3 is 15 residues. In nucleotides, the CDR3 is TGCAGTGCCTCCCAAATGACGCCCACTAACTATGGCTACACCTTC. Its translation: CSASQMTPTNYGYTF.

The chain joins TRBV5-1 to TRBJ2-5; D call uncertain. The germline CDR1 and CDR2 sequences are SGHRS and YFSETQ. Trimming took 4 bases from V and 1 from J, leaving 11 bases between them. The CDR3 totals 14 residues. The CDR3 DNA sequence: TGCGCCAGCAGCGTACAGTGGACCCAAGAGACCCAGTACTTC. Protein: CASSVQWTQETQYF.

J is TRBJ2-1 and V is TRBV3-1, with D possibly matching TRBD2 (7 bases). Trimming cost V 5 bases and J 4 bases, with 24 bases left between them. Germline loops: CDR1 LGHDT, CDR2 YNNKEL (reference sequence). This CDR3 has 18 residues. CDR3 amino acids: CASSLGDGGAIPYNEQFF. The DNA for the CDR3 is TGTGCCAGCAGCTTAGGTGATGGGGGGGCCATCCCGTACAATGAGCAGTTCTTC.

The chain employs TRBV5-1 and TRBJ1-1; D is unresolved. The CDR3 has 12 residues. V lost 4 bases and J 8 bases, leaving 12 bases between the germline ends. Per germline, CDR1 SGHRS and CDR2 YFSETQ. CDR3 sequence (DNA): TGCGCCAGCAGCCTGACAAATGGAGAAGCTTTCTTT. As protein: CASSLTNGEAFF.

The CDR3, as DNA: TGTGCCAGCAGTTACCAAATTGGGAGCCCGTATAATTCACCCCTCCACTTT. This encodes CASSYQIGSPYNSPLHF. This rearrangement joins TRBV6-5 to TRBJ1-6, with D unclear. This CDR3 has 17 amino acids. V lost 2 bases to trimming and J lost 4 bases, with 15 bases between them. Germline CDR1 and CDR2: MNHEY and SVGAGI.

The V gene is TRBV6-2 or TRBV6-3, the J gene TRBJ1-1, with TRBD1 matching over 8 bases. CDR3 size: 18 residues. Per germline, CDR1 MNHEY and CDR2 SVGEGT. Trimming cost V 6 bases and J 1 base; bases outside gene matches: 16. The CDR3 DNA is TGTGCCAGCAGCCCCGGGACAGGTTTTCCCCGGGAGAACACTGAAGCTTTCTTT. It specifies CASSPGTGFPRENTEAFF.

The chain employs TRBV9 and TRBJ2-5; possibly TRBD2 for D (6 bases). This CDR3 contains 16 residues. V was pared by 2 bases and J by 2 bases, with 16 bases between. The germline V gene encodes CDR1 SGDLS and CDR2 YYNGEE. CDR3 in DNA: TGTGCCAGCAGCGTCAATGGGTTGGGGGGACAAGAGACCCAGTACTTC. It specifies CASSVNGLGGQETQYF. The whole variable domain, filled in from reference TRBV9 and TRBJ2-5, reads DSGVTQTPKHLITATGQRVTLRCSPRSGDLSVYWYQQSLDQGLQFLIQYYNGEERAKGNILERFSAQQFPDLHSELNLSSLELGDSALYFCASSVNGLGGQETQYFGPGTRLLVL.

Ten or more counts support this clonotype. This sequence joins TRBV6-5 and TRBJ2-7; unclear D gene. Germline assignment: CDR1 MNHEY and CDR2 SVGAGI. The CDR3 has 15 amino acids. The V end was cut by 3 bases, the J end by 0 bases, with 12 bases between. The CDR3 sequence is CASSYPLTISYEQYF. In DNA, the CDR3 is TGTGCCAGCAGTTATCCCCTGACAATCTCCTACGAGCAGTACTTC.

The chain combines TRBV12-3 or TRBV12-4 with TRBJ2-3; TRBD1 matches at 10 bases. CDR3 length equals 14 residues. Trimming at V came to 3 bases and at J to 6 bases, leaving 3 bases not matched to a gene. The CDR3 nucleotides are TGTGCCAGCAGTTTGACAGGGGGCAAGGATACGCAGTATTTT. It codes for CASSLTGGKDTQYF.

This clonotype has just a few counts. J is TRBJ1-5 and V is TRBV28, with TRBD1 matching over 11 bases. The trim removed 6 bases at V and 6 bases at J, leaving 13 bases unmatched. Germline V lookup: CDR1 MDHEN, CDR2 SYDVKM. The CDR3 consists of 17 residues. The CDR3 region has the DNA TGTGCCAGCAGCAGTTACTCGGACAGGGGGCCCGGTCAGCCCCAGCATTTT. This encodes CASSSYSDRGPGQPQHF.